This T cell receptor beta chain was sequenced during a study of PD-1 blockade in classical Hodgkin lymphoma. General study findings and limits: The diversity seen at baseline in complete responders resembled that of newly diagnosed patients. Diversity in CD4+ TCRs, unlike that measured in CD8+ TCRs, had risen significantly by C4D1.

This CDR3 has 15 residues. Germline loops: CDR1 SNHLY, CDR2 FYNNEI. The J segment lost 9 bases and the V segment lost 1 base, leaving 6 bases of the junction unmatched. Time point noted: cycle 4 day 1 (C4D1), after 6 weeks of nivolumab. Autologous stem cell transplantation was followed by relapse in every patient, and brentuximab vedotin exposure varied. Negative selection with magnetic separation was used to purify CD4+ T cells from thawed PBMCs. Measured with immunoSEQ multiplex PCR; TCRdb has only the in-frame clones, and not every one. The sample yields more than 15,000 clones, 60% to 85% seen once. Worth noting for this clone: Its specificity is unknown.

The source is a human donor with classical Hodgkin lymphoma. The chain links TRBV2 to TRBJ2-2, with TRBD2 matching 9 bases. Sequences were derived from CD4+ T cells from blood, sampled before the fourth cycle of nivolumab. This chain's CDR3 is CASSEGAGGARELFF. CDR3 bases: TGTGCCAGCAGTGAAGGGGCGGGAGGGGCCAGGGAGCTGTTTTTT.